This record covers a single T cell receptor (beta chain). These data are taken from a study of blood T cell repertoires in COVID-19. The wider study: PBMCs, B-cell-depleted T cells, or T cells provided the cDNA or gDNA that made up the material.

J gave up 9 bases and V 3 bases, and 6 bases lay outside the gene matches. CDR3 size: 14 residues. The germline V gene has CDR1 SQVTM and CDR2 ANQGSEA. The method was immunoSEQ multiplex PCR; TCRdb's version includes in-frame clones alone and lacks a portion of them. The data show around 220,000 clones, with around 90% seen just once and around 15% held by the top ten. The genes are TRBV29-1 and TRBJ1-6, with 9 nucleotides matching TRBD1. The sequence was obtained from a man between 25 and 39 years old who had been exposed to COVID-19. The specimen sequenced was PBMCs or T cells enriched from blood (not recorded which). The CDR3 region is CSVEGQGISSPLHF. For the CDR3, the DNA is TGCAGCGTTGAGGGACAGGGCATCAGTTCACCCCTCCACTTT.